This record concerns one TCR beta chain sequence. The data derive from a study of T cells after yellow fever vaccination. Study as a whole: Those fractions that held only low numbers of cells were prepared using the SMART-Seq v4 Ultra Low Input RNA kit.

Study-wide points: It was the secondary response that reached its peak faster, day 5 versus 15, but it was weaker.

TCRdb ran MiXCR on the 5' RACE reads and lists one entry per CDR3 protein. The sample holds 80,000 to 100,000 distinct CDR3 sequences, around 9.8% seen once. V gave up 5 bases and J gave up 7 bases, with 9 bases separating them. The CDR3 runs to 12 residues. This receptor was identified in a young man who received the YFV17D yellow fever vaccine. The chain employs TRBV12-3 or TRBV12-4 and TRBJ1-5; D gene uncertain. The sequences come from CD8+ T cells not binding an NS4B(214-222) dextramer, sorted from PBMCs, collected about 2 weeks after the first yellow fever vaccination. Here the CDR3 DNA reads TGTGCCAGCAGTCCCGAAGGGCAGCCCCAGCATTTT. Translated, it gives CASSPEGQPQHF.